Listed below are T cell receptor beta chains from one sample, sequenced in a study of response to subunit inactivated influenza vaccine. TCRdb passed the RT-PCR reads through MiXCR, listing each CDR3 protein once. The table has around 790,000 distinct CDR3 sequences, over 20% seen once. Source: PBMCs from blood, taken 4 to 6 days after vaccination. The receptors derive from a man aged 45-65 years who received an inactivated influenza vaccine. Each CDR3 is given with its conserved first and last residue. D genes are given only for firm matches. The size field is filled for only some rows; it gives once, few, many or a size class.

CDR3 protein,CDR3 DNA,clone size,D gene,V gene,J gene,CDR3 length
CASSLMGGLSNQPQHF,TGTGCCAGCAGCTTAATGGGGGGGCTCAGCAATCAGCCCCAGCATTTT,-,-,TRBV7-2,TRBJ1-5,16
CASSQDVREGTGELFF,TGTGCCAGCAGCCAAGATGTCAGGGAGGGCACCGGGGAGCTGTTTTTT,-,TRBD2,TRBV4-2,TRBJ2-2,16
CASSNFGRKETQYF,TGTGCCAGCAGTAATTTTGGGAGAAAAGAGACCCAGTACTTC,-,-,TRBV25-1,TRBJ2-5,14
CASSLQGIEQYF,TGTGCCAGCAGTTTACAGGGGATCGAGCAGTACTTC,-,TRBD1,TRBV6-2/TRBV6-3,TRBJ2-7,12
CSGGLSQETQYF,TGCAGTGGGGGACTATCCCAAGAGACCCAGTACTTC,few,TRBD2,TRBV20-1,TRBJ2-5,12
CSASDRPPRETQYF,TGCAGTGCGTCGGACAGACCGCCCCGAGAGACCCAGTACTTC,few,-,TRBV20-1,TRBJ2-5,14
CASSEWAGGPYEQYF,TGCGCCAGCAGTGAGTGGGCGGGAGGGCCTTACGAGCAGTACTTC,many,TRBD2,TRBV10-2,TRBJ2-7,15
CSARGHGLSGANVLTF,TGCAGTGCTAGGGGCCACGGACTCTCTGGGGCCAACGTCCTGACTTTC,once,-,TRBV20-1,TRBJ2-6,16
CSVEPGGGGTDTQYF,TGCAGCGTTGAACCTGGTGGCGGGGGCACAGATACGCAGTATTTT,-,-,TRBV29-1,TRBJ2-3,15
CASSFSLTSGTSYEQYF,TGTGCCAGCAGTTTCTCCCTGACTAGCGGGACCTCCTACGAGCAGTACTTC,-,TRBD2,TRBV27,TRBJ2-7,17
CAISDRAGVGNEQFF,TGTGCCATCAGTGACAGGGCGGGAGTGGGGAATGAGCAGTTCTTC,-,TRBD2,TRBV10-3,TRBJ2-1,15
CASTLSGGALYEQYF,TGCGCCAGCACCTTGTCTGGCGGGGCGCTCTACGAGCAGTACTTC,-,-,TRBV5-1,TRBJ2-7,15
CASSVEGRSLDGYTF,TGTGCCAGCAGCGTAGAGGGACGGAGCCTGGATGGCTACACCTTC,many,-,TRBV9,TRBJ1-2,15
CASTGRGGKDREEAFF,TGCGCCAGCACCGGTAGAGGGGGCAAGGACAGAGAGGAGGCTTTCTTT,-,TRBD1,TRBV4-3,TRBJ1-1,16
CASSVGAGNSGNTIYF,TGTGCCAGCAGCGTAGGAGCAGGCAACTCTGGAAACACCATATATTTT,few,-,TRBV9,TRBJ1-3,16
CASSYSTGGGKLFF,TGTGCCAGCAGTTACTCGACAGGTGGGGGAAAACTGTTTTTT,few,-,TRBV6-5,TRBJ1-4,14
CASSPIGADTGELFF,TGCGCCAGCAGCCCGATCGGGGCGGACACCGGGGAGCTGTTTTTT,few,-,TRBV5-1,TRBJ2-2,15
CATSDLAGASRETQYF,TGTGCCACCAGTGATTTGGCAGGGGCCTCCCGGGAGACCCAGTACTTC,few,-,TRBV24-1,TRBJ2-5,16
CASSRDRRITGELFF,TGCGCCAGCAGTCGCGACAGGAGAATCACCGGGGAGCTGTTTTTT,few,-,TRBV4-3,TRBJ2-2,15
CSVTPVQHQETQYF,TGCAGCGTCACCCCCGTCCAGCACCAAGAGACCCAGTACTTC,many,-,TRBV29-1,TRBJ2-5,14
CASTDSGGAYEQYF,TGTGCCAGCACAGATAGCGGGGGGGCCTACGAGCAGTACTTC,-,TRBD2,TRBV12-3/TRBV12-4,TRBJ2-7,14
CAISSGTPETQYF,TGTGCCATCAGTTCCGGGACCCCAGAGACCCAGTACTTC,-,-,TRBV10-3,TRBJ2-5,13
CASSYFTDTQYF,TGTGCCAGCAGCTATTTCACAGATACGCAGTATTTT,many,-,TRBV7-2,TRBJ2-3,12
CASSLSTPSGNEQYF,TGTGCCAGCAGTTTATCCACCCCATCTGGGAACGAGCAGTACTTC,-,-,TRBV28,TRBJ2-7,15
CASSFWTGPFSNQPQHF,TGTGCCAGCAGCTTTTGGACAGGGCCATTTAGCAATCAGCCCCAGCATTTT,-,TRBD1,TRBV7-2,TRBJ1-5,17
CASSFSGAGANVLTF,TGTGCCAGCAGTTTTTCAGGGGCTGGGGCCAACGTCCTGACTTTC,many,-,TRBV12-3/TRBV12-4,TRBJ2-6,15
CASTGQLNTGELFF,TGTGCCAGCACCGGACAGCTGAACACCGGGGAGCTGTTTTTT,many,-,TRBV12-3/TRBV12-4,TRBJ2-2,14
CASSSDPGTGPQETQYF,TGTGCCAGCAGCTCCGACCCCGGGACAGGTCCCCAAGAGACCCAGTACTTC,-,TRBD1,TRBV5-4,TRBJ2-5,17
CASSVSHGTYEQYF,TGTGCCAGCAGTGTGTCGCATGGTACCTACGAGCAGTACTTC,-,-,TRBV2,TRBJ2-7,14
CASSQDYRGADTQYF,TGCGCCAGCAGCCAAGATTACAGGGGGGCAGATACGCAGTATTTT,few,TRBD1,TRBV4-3,TRBJ2-3,15
CASSLVLLETQYF,TGTGCCAGCAGTTTAGTCCTATTGGAGACCCAGTACTTC,-,-,TRBV12-3/TRBV12-4,TRBJ2-5,13
CASSLSEDRGTEAFF,TGCGCCAGCAGCCTTTCAGAGGACAGGGGTACTGAAGCTTTCTTT,-,TRBD1,TRBV5-1,TRBJ1-1,15
CSAHSGANVLTF,TGCAGCGCACACTCTGGGGCCAACGTCCTGACTTTC,once,-,TRBV29-1,TRBJ2-6,12
CSASWTSGRRNEQFF,TGCAGTGCTAGCTGGACTAGCGGGAGGCGGAATGAGCAGTTCTTC,-,TRBD2,TRBV20-1,TRBJ2-1,15
CASSLRTYNEQFF,TGTGCCAGCAGTTTAAGGACCTACAATGAGCAGTTCTTC,few,-,TRBV12-3/TRBV12-4,TRBJ2-1,13
CAISDRANTGELFF,TGTGCCATCAGTGATCGGGCGAACACCGGGGAGCTGTTTTTT,many,-,TRBV10-3,TRBJ2-2,14
CSVRDRGNEKLFF,TGCAGTGTCCGAGACAGGGGAAATGAAAAACTGTTTTTT,-,TRBD1,TRBV20-1,TRBJ1-4,13
CASSVPGQPEYF,TGTGCCAGCAGTGTGCCGGGACAGCCCGAGTACTTC,few,TRBD1,TRBV28,TRBJ2-5,12
CASSLTREPGNTIYF,TGCGCCAGCAGCTTGACCAGGGAACCTGGAAACACCATATATTTT,-,-,TRBV5-1,TRBJ1-3,15
CASSDALGSGSTDTQYF,TGTGCCAGCAGTGACGCCCTTGGTAGCGGGAGCACAGATACGCAGTATTTT,-,TRBD2,TRBV6-1,TRBJ2-3,17
CASSSRGEYEQYF,TGTGCCAGCAGCTCGCGAGGGGAGTACGAGCAGTACTTC,-,-,TRBV7-2,TRBJ2-7,13
CASSYRGTGGAGELFF,TGTGCCAGCAGCTACCGTGGCACTGGAGGCGCCGGGGAGCTGTTTTTT,-,-,TRBV7-6,TRBJ2-2,16
CAISDSGRAATQYF,TGTGCCATCAGTGATAGCGGGAGGGCCGCTACGCAGTATTTT,few,TRBD2,TRBV10-3,TRBJ2-3,14
CASSQIIRGQGAQNIQYF,TGTGCCAGCAGCCAAATCATCCGAGGACAGGGGGCCCAAAACATTCAGTACTTC,-,TRBD1,TRBV12-3/TRBV12-4,TRBJ2-4,18
CASSMTGGALGQYF,TGTGCCAGCAGTATGACAGGGGGCGCCTTAGGGCAGTACTTC,few,TRBD1,TRBV13,TRBJ2-7,14
CASSHPGPARTGEQYF,TGTGCCAGCAGTCACCCAGGTCCGGCCAGGACGGGGGAGCAGTACTTC,few,-,TRBV12-3/TRBV12-4,TRBJ2-7,16
CASSQDVGQTTNSPLHF,TGTGCCAGCAGCCAAGACGTTGGGCAGACGACTAATTCACCCCTCCACTTT,-,-,TRBV4-2,TRBJ1-6,17
CASSILGGSTDTQYF,TGTGCCAGTAGTATCTTAGGGGGTAGCACAGATACGCAGTATTTT,few,-,TRBV19,TRBJ2-3,15
CASSGWAGGEETQYF,TGTGCCAGCAGTGGCTGGGCAGGGGGCGAAGAGACCCAGTACTTC,-,TRBD1,TRBV6-1,TRBJ2-5,15
CASSQRTERYEQYF,TGCGCCAGCAGCCAAAGGACAGAGAGATACGAGCAGTACTTC,-,-,TRBV4-3,TRBJ2-7,14
CASSPLWPPSTGELFF,TGCGCCAGCAGCCCACTGTGGCCGCCCAGCACCGGGGAGCTGTTTTTT,-,-,TRBV5-1,TRBJ2-2,16
CASSVGFGLADNEQFF,TGTGCCAGCAGCGTAGGGTTCGGACTAGCGGACAATGAGCAGTTCTTC,-,TRBD2,TRBV9,TRBJ2-1,16
CASSLEASPSSYNEQFF,TGTGCCAGCAGTTTAGAAGCTAGCCCGAGCTCCTACAATGAGCAGTTCTTC,-,-,TRBV27,TRBJ2-1,17
CSARATPGQALVEQFF,TGCAGTGCTAGAGCCACCCCGGGACAGGCCCTTGTTGAGCAGTTCTTC,-,TRBD1,TRBV20-1,TRBJ2-1,16
CASSLGGSQETQYF,TGTGCCAGCAGCTTAGGCGGGAGCCAAGAGACCCAGTACTTC,many,TRBD2,TRBV5-1,TRBJ2-5,14